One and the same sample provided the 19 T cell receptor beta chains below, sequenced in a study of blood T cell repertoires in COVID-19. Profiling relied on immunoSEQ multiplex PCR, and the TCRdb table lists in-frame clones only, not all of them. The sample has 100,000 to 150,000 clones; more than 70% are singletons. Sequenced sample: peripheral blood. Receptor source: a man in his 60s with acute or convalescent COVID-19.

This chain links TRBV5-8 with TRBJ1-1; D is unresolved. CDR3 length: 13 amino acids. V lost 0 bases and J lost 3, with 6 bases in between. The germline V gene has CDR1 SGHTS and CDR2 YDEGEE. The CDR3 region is CASSLARDTEAFF. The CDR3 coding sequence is TGTGCCAGCAGCTTGGCTCGGGACACTGAAGCTTTCTTT. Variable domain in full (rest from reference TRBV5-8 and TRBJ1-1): EAGVTQSPTHLIKTRGQQATLRCSPISGHTSVYWYQQALGLGLQFLLWYDEGEERNRGNFPPRFSGRQFPNYSSELNVNALELEDSALYLCASSLARDTEAFFGQGTRLTVV.

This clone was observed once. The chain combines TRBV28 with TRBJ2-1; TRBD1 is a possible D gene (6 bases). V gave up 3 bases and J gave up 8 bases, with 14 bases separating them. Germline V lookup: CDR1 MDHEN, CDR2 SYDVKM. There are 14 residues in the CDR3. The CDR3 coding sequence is TGTGCCAGCAGTTTGGTGGGGGCGTACGATGAGCAGTTCTTC. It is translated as CASSLVGAYDEQFF.

CDR3 loop: CASSEDRGRLNYGYTF. Written as DNA, the CDR3 is TGTGCCAGCAGTGAAGACAGGGGGCGTCTTAACTATGGCTACACCTTC. This chain links TRBV2 with TRBJ1-2; TRBD1 agrees at 9 bases. This CDR3 comprises 16 residues. CDR1 and CDR2 from the germline V gene are SNHLY and FYNNEI. Germline trimming cut 1 base from V and 1 base from J; bases unmatched to any gene: 4. The variable domain in full, with the rest retrieved from reference TRBV2 and TRBJ1-2, is EPEVTQTPSHQVTQMGQEVILRCVPISNHLYFYWYRQILGQKVEFLVSFYNNEISEKSEIFDDQFSVERPDGSNFTLKIRSTKLEDSAMYFCASSEDRGRLNYGYTFGSGTRLTVV.

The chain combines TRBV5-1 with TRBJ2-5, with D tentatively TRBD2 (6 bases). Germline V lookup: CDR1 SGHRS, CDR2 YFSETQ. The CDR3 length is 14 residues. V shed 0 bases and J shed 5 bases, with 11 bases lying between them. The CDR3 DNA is TGCGCCAGCAGCTTGGGGACTATCATGGAGACCCAGTACTTC. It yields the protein CASSLGTIMETQYF. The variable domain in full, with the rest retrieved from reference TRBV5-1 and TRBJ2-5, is KAGVTQTPRYLIKTRGQQVTLSCSPISGHRSVSWYQQTPGQGLQFLFEYFSETQRNKGNFPGRFSGRQFSNSRSEMNVSTLELGDSALYLCASSLGTIMETQYFGPGTRLLVL.

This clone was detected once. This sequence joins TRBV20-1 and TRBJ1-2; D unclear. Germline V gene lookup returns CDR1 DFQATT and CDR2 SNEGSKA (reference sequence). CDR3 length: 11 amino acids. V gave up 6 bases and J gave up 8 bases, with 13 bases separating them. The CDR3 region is CSAPRVEGYTF. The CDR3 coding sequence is TGCAGTGCCCCGCGGGTGGAAGGCTACACCTTC.

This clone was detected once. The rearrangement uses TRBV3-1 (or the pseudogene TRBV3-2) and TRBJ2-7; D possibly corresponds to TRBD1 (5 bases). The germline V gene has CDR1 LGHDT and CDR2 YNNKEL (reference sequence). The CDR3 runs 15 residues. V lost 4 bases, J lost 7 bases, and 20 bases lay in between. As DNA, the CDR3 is TGTGCCAGCAGCCCACCATTTCAGGGTAGGGAAGAGCAGTACTTC. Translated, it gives CASSPPFQGREEQYF.

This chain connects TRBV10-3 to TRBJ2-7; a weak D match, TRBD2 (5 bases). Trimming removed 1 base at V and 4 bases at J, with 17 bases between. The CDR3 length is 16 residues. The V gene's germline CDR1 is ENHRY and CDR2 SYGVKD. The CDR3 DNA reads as TGTGCCATCAGTGAGTTTCTTGGGAGTAGAGCATACGAGCAGTACTTC. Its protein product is CAISEFLGSRAYEQYF.

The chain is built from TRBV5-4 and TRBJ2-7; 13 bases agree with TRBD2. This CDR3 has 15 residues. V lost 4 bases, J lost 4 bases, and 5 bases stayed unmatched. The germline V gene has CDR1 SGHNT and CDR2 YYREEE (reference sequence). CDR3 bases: TGTGCCAGCAGCCCGGGACTAGCGGGGATGTACGAGCAGTACTTC. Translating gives CASSPGLAGMYEQYF.

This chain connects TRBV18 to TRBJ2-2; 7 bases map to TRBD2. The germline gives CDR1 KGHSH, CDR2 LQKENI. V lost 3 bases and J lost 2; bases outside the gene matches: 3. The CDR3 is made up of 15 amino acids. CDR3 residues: CASSPRGENTGELFF. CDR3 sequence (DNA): TGTGCCAGCTCACCCCGGGGGGAAAACACCGGGGAGCTGTTTTTT.

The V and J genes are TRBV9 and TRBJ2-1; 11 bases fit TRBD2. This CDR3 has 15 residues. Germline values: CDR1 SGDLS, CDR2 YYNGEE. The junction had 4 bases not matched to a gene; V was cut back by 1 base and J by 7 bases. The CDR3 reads CASSVLAGGHNEQFF. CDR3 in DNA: TGTGCCAGCAGCGTATTAGCGGGGGGGCATAATGAGCAGTTCTTC.

The CDR3 DNA sequence: TGTGCCTGGATGGCGGGTCGGAACAATGAGCAGTTCTTC. Amino acids: CAWMAGRNNEQFF. The chain carries TRBV30 and TRBJ2-1, with TRBD2 as a possible D gene (5 bases). The germline V gene has CDR1 GTSNPN and CDR2 SVGIG (reference sequence). Trimming took off 4 bases at V and 5 bases at J, with 12 bases between the two ends. CDR3 length: 13 amino acids. Looking up the rest from reference TRBV30 and TRBJ2-1 gives the full variable domain: SQTIHQWPATLVQPVGSPLSLECTVEGTSNPNLYWYRQAAGRGLQLLFYSVGIGQISSEVPQNLSASRPQDRQFILSSKKLLLSDSGFYLCAWMAGRNNEQFFGPGTRLTVL.

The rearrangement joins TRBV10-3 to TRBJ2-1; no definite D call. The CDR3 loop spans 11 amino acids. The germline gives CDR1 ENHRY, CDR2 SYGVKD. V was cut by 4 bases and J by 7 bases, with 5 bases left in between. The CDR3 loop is CAISVTNEQFF. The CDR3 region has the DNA TGTGCCATCAGTGTAACTAATGAGCAGTTCTTC.

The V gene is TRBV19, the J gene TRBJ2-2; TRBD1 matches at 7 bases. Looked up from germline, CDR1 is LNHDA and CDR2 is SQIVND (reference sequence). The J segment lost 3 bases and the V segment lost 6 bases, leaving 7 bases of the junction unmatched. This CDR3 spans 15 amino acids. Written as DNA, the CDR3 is TGTGCCAGTAGACGACAGGGTGGCGACACCGGGGAGCTGTTTTTT. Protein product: CASRRQGGDTGELFF.

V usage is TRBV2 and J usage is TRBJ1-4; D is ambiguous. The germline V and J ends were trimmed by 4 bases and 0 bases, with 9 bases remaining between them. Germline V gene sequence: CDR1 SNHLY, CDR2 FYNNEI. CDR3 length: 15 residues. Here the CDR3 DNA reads TGTGCCAGCAGTGGGGCACTCTCAACTAATGAAAAACTGTTTTTT. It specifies CASSGALSTNEKLFF.

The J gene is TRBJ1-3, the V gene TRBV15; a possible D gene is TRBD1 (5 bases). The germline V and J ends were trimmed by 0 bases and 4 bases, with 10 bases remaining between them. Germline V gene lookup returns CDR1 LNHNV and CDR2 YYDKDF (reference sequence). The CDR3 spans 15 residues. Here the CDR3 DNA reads TGTGCCACCAGCAGAGATCCGGGGGAAGGAAACACCATATATTTT. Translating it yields CATSRDPGEGNTIYF.

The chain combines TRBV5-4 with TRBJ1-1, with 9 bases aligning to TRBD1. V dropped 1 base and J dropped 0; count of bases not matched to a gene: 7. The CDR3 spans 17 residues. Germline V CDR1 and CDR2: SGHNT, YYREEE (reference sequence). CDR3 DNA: TGTGCCAGCAGCTTGAGGGGACAGGGATCATTGAACACTGAAGCTTTCTTT. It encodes CASSLRGQGSLNTEAFF.

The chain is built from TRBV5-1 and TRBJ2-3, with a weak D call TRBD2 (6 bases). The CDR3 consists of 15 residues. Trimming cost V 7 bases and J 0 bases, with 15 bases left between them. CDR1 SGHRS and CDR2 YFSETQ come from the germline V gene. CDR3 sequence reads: CASYPGRYSTDTQYF. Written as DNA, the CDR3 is TGCGCCAGCTACCCCGGGAGATATAGCACAGATACGCAGTATTTT.

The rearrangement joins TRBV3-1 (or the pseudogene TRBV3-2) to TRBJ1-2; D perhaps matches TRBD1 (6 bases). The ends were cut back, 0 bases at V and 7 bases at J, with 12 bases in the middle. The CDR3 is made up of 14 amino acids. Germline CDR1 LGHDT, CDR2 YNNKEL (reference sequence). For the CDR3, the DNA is TGTGCCAGCAGCCAAGATCCGGGGGGCCCTGGCTACACCTTC. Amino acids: CASSQDPGGPGYTF.

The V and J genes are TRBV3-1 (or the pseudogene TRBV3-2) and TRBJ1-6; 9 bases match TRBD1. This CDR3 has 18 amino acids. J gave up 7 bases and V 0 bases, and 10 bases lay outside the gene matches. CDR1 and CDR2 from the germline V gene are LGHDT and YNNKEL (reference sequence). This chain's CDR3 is CASSQDGPGTGNNSPLHF. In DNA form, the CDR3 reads TGTGCCAGCAGCCAAGACGGTCCCGGGACAGGGAACAATTCACCCCTCCACTTT.